This TCR beta chain was sequenced for a study of blood T cell repertoires in COVID-19. Study-level information: T cells, B-cell-depleted T cells, or PBMCs provided the cDNA or gDNA that served as material.

The V and J ends lost 5 bases and 2 bases, in that order; junction bases with no gene match: 8. The CDR3 contains 15 residues. Germline V gives CDR1 MNHEY, CDR2 SVGAGI. Profiling relied on immunoSEQ multiplex PCR, and the TCRdb table lists in-frame clones only, not all of them. In the table there are hundreds of thousands of clones, about 86% of which are singletons. Participants were placed into cohorts based on the clinical history they reported. Sequenced input: PBMCs or T cells enriched from blood (not recorded which). The TCR originated in a woman aged 35 to 49 with acute COVID-19. The chain couples TRBV6-5 to TRBJ2-7, with 8 bases fitting TRBD2. The CDR3 sequence is CASSPGTSKAYEQYF. The CDR3 DNA reads as TGTGCCAGCAGTCCTGGGACTAGTAAGGCCTACGAGCAGTACTTC.